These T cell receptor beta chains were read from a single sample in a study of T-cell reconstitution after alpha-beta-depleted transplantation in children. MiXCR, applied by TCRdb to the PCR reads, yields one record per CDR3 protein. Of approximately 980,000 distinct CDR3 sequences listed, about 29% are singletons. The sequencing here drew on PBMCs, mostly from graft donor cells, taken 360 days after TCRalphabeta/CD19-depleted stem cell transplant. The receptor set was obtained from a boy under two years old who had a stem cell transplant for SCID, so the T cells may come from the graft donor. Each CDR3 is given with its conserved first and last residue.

CASSYRTENIQYF	TRBJ2-4	TRBV6-5
CASSYSGLAGGGDTQYF	TRBJ2-3	TRBV6-5
CSARAGGPPYNEQFF	TRBJ2-1	TRBV20-1
CASSVGATDTQYF	TRBJ2-3	TRBV9
CASSIQLGANEKLFF	TRBJ1-4	TRBV7-9
CASSLAGLAGDEQFF	TRBJ2-1	TRBV5-1
CASSPTPLVSGELFF	TRBJ2-2	TRBV18
CASSLLTLANTGELFF	TRBJ2-2	TRBV18
CSARDSRAVTGELFF	TRBJ2-2	TRBV20-1
CASSPSVGTEAFF	TRBJ1-1	TRBV28
CATSAQQGQVTQYF	TRBJ2-3	TRBV24-1
CSARLAGALNTQYF	TRBJ2-3	TRBV29-1
CASSQDDRQETQYF	TRBJ2-5	TRBV4-1
CASSLLVLLNEQFF	TRBJ2-1	TRBV12-3/TRBV12-4
CASSYPGRSSGANVLTF	TRBJ2-6	TRBV7-9
CSVEEGLAGSLPYEQYF	TRBJ2-7	TRBV29-1
CASSAGPNQPQHF	TRBJ1-5	TRBV5-1
CASSQRTGTTYEQYF	TRBJ2-7	TRBV7-2
CASSLKAGTGNSNYGYTF	TRBJ1-2	TRBV5-6
CSAETSREQYF	TRBJ2-7	TRBV20-1
CASSIWTSNLYNEQFF	TRBJ2-1	TRBV19
CASSQEYRQDSYEQYF	TRBJ2-7	TRBV4-3
CASSLAGPGRPYNEQFF	TRBJ2-1	TRBV5-1
CASSLDRLAGVSYEQYF	TRBJ2-7	TRBV11-2
CASRWTGPGEQYF	TRBJ2-7	TRBV2
CASMVGRLNTDTQYF	TRBJ2-3	TRBV12-3/TRBV12-4
CSVVTGTNTGELFF	TRBJ2-2	TRBV29-1
CSVEGDTQYF	TRBJ2-3	TRBV29-1
CSVEPSGDSTQYF	TRBJ2-3	TRBV29-1
CASSLLQTVAKNIQYF	TRBJ2-4	TRBV5-5
CSGGHLLSGSSTDTQYF	TRBJ2-3	TRBV29-1
CASSFTPPSVNEQYF	TRBJ2-7	TRBV27
CASTSGRRVYNEQFF	TRBJ2-1	TRBV21-1
CASMRFGEQFF	TRBJ2-1	TRBV2
CSAGDAFF	TRBJ1-1	TRBV20-1
CASSESSYEQYF	TRBJ2-7	TRBV5-1
CASSPQLQGSLSGELFF	TRBJ2-2	TRBV12-3/TRBV12-4
CSVKPPGQGDYGYTF	TRBJ1-2	TRBV20-1
CSGRPGAFNEQYF	TRBJ2-7	TRBV20-1
CASSEVDQPGQDYYEQYF	TRBJ2-7	TRBV2
CASSPGQLYEQYF	TRBJ2-7	TRBV12-3/TRBV12-4